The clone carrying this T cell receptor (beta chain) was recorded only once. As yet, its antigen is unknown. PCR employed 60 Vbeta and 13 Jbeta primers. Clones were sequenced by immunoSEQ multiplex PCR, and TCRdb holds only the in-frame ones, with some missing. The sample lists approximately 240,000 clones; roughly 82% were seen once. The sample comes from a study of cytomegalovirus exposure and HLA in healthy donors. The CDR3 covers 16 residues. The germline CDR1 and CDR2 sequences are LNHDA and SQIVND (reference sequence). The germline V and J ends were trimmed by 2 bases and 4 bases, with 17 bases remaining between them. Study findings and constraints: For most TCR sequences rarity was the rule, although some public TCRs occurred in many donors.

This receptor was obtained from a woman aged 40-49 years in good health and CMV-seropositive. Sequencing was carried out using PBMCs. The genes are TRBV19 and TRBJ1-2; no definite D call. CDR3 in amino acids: CASSIYGTPEIYGYTF. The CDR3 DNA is TGTGCCAGTAGTATATATGGTACACCGGAGATCTATGGCTACACCTTC.